The 19 T cell receptor beta chains below all came from one sample that was sequenced in a study of siplizumab effects on memory and regulatory T cells. Sequencing used immunoSEQ multiplex PCR; TCRdb keeps in-frame clones, though not all of them. The sample records 99,000 or so clones, 85% to 95% being singletons. Sequenced: CD4+ T cells sorted from blood. All receptors derive from a human donor in good health.

The J gene is TRBJ1-4, the V gene TRBV19; D not resolved. V was pared by 4 bases and J by 11 bases, with 17 bases between. The CDR3 consists of 14 residues. In germline, CDR1 is LNHDA, CDR2 SQIVND (reference sequence). The CDR3 loop reads CASSSGPPMNKLFF. Written as DNA, the CDR3 is TGTGCCAGTAGTAGCGGGCCGCCTATGAATAAACTGTTTTTT.

This chain links TRBV10-3 with TRBJ2-7, with a weak D call TRBD2 (6 bases). Germline V CDR1 and CDR2: ENHRY, SYGVKD. The CDR3 contains 15 residues. Between the trimmed V and J ends, which lost 3 bases and 9 bases, there was a span of 21 bases. For the CDR3, the DNA is TGTGCCATCAGTGATTCCGGGACTTTACTTCGCGGGCAGTACTTC. It is translated as CAISDSGTLLRGQYF.

Here the CDR3 reads CASRTANTGELFF. The CDR3, as DNA: TGTGCCAGCAGGACAGCTAACACCGGGGAGCTGTTTTTT. The chain recombines TRBV6-6 with TRBJ2-2, with a tentative D call TRBD1 (5 bases). The germline V and J ends were trimmed by 6 bases and 2 bases, with 7 bases remaining between them. CDR3 length: 13 amino acids. Germline-derived CDR1 and CDR2 are MNHNY and SVGAGI (reference sequence).

The chain couples TRBV6-6 to TRBJ1-1; D ambiguous. Deletions cut 6 bases from V and 3 bases from J, with 14 bases between. Germline CDR1 and CDR2: MNHNY and SVGAGI (reference sequence). The CDR3 loop spans 14 amino acids. This CDR3 is CASSIVLWDTEAFF. DNA for the CDR3: TGTGCCAGCAGCATAGTACTTTGGGACACTGAAGCTTTCTTT.

This sequence joins TRBV5-1 and TRBJ2-7; D gene ambiguous. V lost 0 bases to trimming and J lost 2 bases, with 12 bases between them. The CDR3 consists of 15 residues. Germline V gene sequence: CDR1 SGHRS, CDR2 YFSETQ. CDR3 amino acids: CASSLVVSPAYEQYF. In DNA form, the CDR3 reads TGCGCCAGCAGCTTGGTCGTTAGCCCGGCCTACGAGCAGTACTTC.

The V and J genes are TRBV7-2 and TRBJ1-3; TRBD1 agrees at 9 bases. CDR3 length: 14 residues. Germline V gives CDR1 SGHTA, CDR2 FQGNSA. Trimming at V came to 5 bases and at J to 6 bases, leaving 5 bases not matched to a gene. The CDR3 loop reads CASSTRTGENTIYF. The CDR3 DNA is TGTGCCAGCAGCACCCGGACAGGGGAAAACACCATATATTTT.

The chain is built from TRBV9 and TRBJ2-7; perhaps D is TRBD1 or TRBD2 (6 bases each). The CDR3 sequence is 16 residues long. Per the germline V gene, CDR1 is SGDLS and CDR2 is YYNGEE. Trimming pared 4 bases from V and 2 bases from J, leaving 19 bases between. The DNA of the CDR3 is TGTGCCAGCAGCTCGGGCGGGACGGGGGCCGCCTACGAGCAGTACTTC. It encodes CASSSGGTGAAYEQYF. The entire variable domain, with the rest obtained from reference TRBV9 and TRBJ2-7, is as follows: DSGVTQTPKHLITATGQRVTLRCSPRSGDLSVYWYQQSLDQGLQFLIQYYNGEERAKGNILERFSAQQFPDLHSELNLSSLELGDSALYFCASSSGGTGAAYEQYFGPGTRLTVT.

The rearrangement joins TRBV29-1 to TRBJ2-7; a possible D gene is TRBD1 (5 bases). The germline V and J ends were trimmed by 1 base and 6 bases, with 10 bases remaining between them. There are 12 residues in the CDR3. Germline loops: CDR1 SQVTM, CDR2 ANQGSEA. CDR3 DNA sequence: TGCAGCGTTGAAGGGAAAAGGGGCGAGCAGTACTTC. This gives the protein CSVEGKRGEQYF.

A single count supports this clone. This chain joins TRBV5-1 and TRBJ2-2; weak D call: TRBD2 (6 bases). CDR1 and CDR2 (germline): SGHRS, YFSETQ. V dropped 0 bases and J dropped 3 bases, with 12 bases sitting between them. There are 16 residues in the CDR3. CDR3 DNA: TGCGCCAGCAGCTTGGATGGGAGGAAGGACACCGGGGAGCTGTTTTTT. It encodes CASSLDGRKDTGELFF.

The chain joins TRBV12-2 to TRBJ2-1; the D segment call TRBD2 is taken from the table without a DNA check. TRBV12-2 is labeled a pseudogene. The CDR3 has 11 residues. The CDR3 reads CASRLCLYEFF. DNA for the CDR3: TGTGCAAGTCGCTTATGTCTATATGAGTTCTTC.

V and J are TRBV11-3 and TRBJ2-5; 10 nucleotides align to TRBD2. CDR3 length equals 17 residues. Germline CDR1 reads SGHNT; CDR2 reads YENEEA. V lost 4 bases to trimming and J lost 6 bases; unmatched junction nucleotides: 14. DNA for the CDR3: TGTGCCAGCAGCTCCCCTGGTTCTAGCGGGAGTTGGAAGACCCAGTACTTC. It yields the protein CASSSPGSSGSWKTQYF.

This clone was seen a single time. The CDR3 loop is CATSRDRTGDGYTF. The CDR3 DNA follows: TGTGCCACCAGCAGAGATAGGACAGGCGATGGCTACACCTTC. This chain links TRBV15 with TRBJ1-2, with 7 bases that match TRBD1. With V trimmed by 0 bases and J by 6 bases, 4 bases remained unmatched. The CDR3 extends over 14 amino acids. The germline V gene has CDR1 LNHNV and CDR2 YYDKDF (reference sequence).

V gene TRBV30 combines with J gene TRBJ1-2; TRBD1 agrees at 7 bases. V trimming: 5 bases; J trimming: 2 bases; junction bases outside the gene matches: 8. Per the germline V gene, CDR1 is GTSNPN and CDR2 is SVGIG (reference sequence). The CDR3 is made up of 14 amino acids. The CDR3 region has the DNA TGTGCCTGGGGACCAAGGACAGGAAACTATGGCTACACCTTC. Translating it yields CAWGPRTGNYGYTF.

CDR3 bases: TGTGCCAGCACCAACGTGGGAGGACCCCGAGAGACCCAGTACTTC. As protein: CASTNVGGPRETQYF. The chain is built from TRBV6-5 and TRBJ2-5, with D perhaps matching TRBD2 (6 bases). The V end was cut by 7 bases, the J end by 4 bases, with 19 bases between. Looked up from germline, CDR1 is MNHEY and CDR2 is SVGAGI. The CDR3 is 15 amino acids.

This clone appeared a few times. V usage is TRBV25-1 and J usage is TRBJ2-5; TRBD1 aligns across 8 bases. Germline CDR1 is MGHDK and CDR2 is SYGVNS. V was pared by 1 base and J by 4 bases, with 8 bases of the junction left unmatched. This CDR3 spans 16 amino acids. The CDR3 coding sequence is TGTGCCAGCAGTGAATGGGGGACAGGAACCAGAGAGACCCAGTACTTC. Its translation: CASSEWGTGTRETQYF.

The CDR3, as DNA: TGTGCCAGCAGCTTAACACGAACAGGGTTTTACGAGCAGTACTTC. As protein: CASSLTRTGFYEQYF. The rearrangement uses TRBV11-2 and TRBJ2-7; perhaps TRBD1 as D (6 bases). This CDR3 is 15 amino acids long. In germline, CDR1 is SGHAT, CDR2 FQNNGV. Trimming left V 2 bases short and J 4 bases short, with 15 bases between.

This chain links TRBV7-3 with TRBJ2-5; 8 nucleotides line up with TRBD2. This CDR3 spans 15 amino acids. The ends lost 4 bases at V and 4 bases at J; junction bases unmatched: 8. CDR1 is SGHTA, CDR2 FQGTGA, per germline. In nucleotides, the CDR3 is TGTGCCAGCAGCTCCTGGGCGGGGGGCCCAGAGACCCAGTACTTC. Its translation is CASSSWAGGPETQYF. Full variable domain (rest looked up from reference TRBV7-3 and TRBJ2-5): GAGVSQTPSNKVTEKGKYVELRCDPISGHTALYWYRQSLGQGPEFLIYFQGTGAADDSGLPNDRFFAVRPEGSVSTLKIQRTERGDSAVYLCASSSWAGGPETQYFGPGTRLLVL.

V usage is TRBV6-5 and J usage is TRBJ2-3; the D is unclear. Germline lookup yields CDR1 MNHEY and CDR2 SVGAGI. V lost 6 bases and J lost 1, with 11 bases in between. CDR3 length: 14 residues. The CDR3 sequence is CASRMTLGTDTQYF. The CDR3 DNA reads TGTGCCAGCAGGATGACATTGGGCACAGATACGCAGTATTTT.

The chain uses TRBV19 and TRBJ1-1; perhaps TRBD1 as D (5 bases). The CDR3 covers 14 residues. V lost 5 bases and J 1 base, leaving 11 bases between the germline ends. Germline V gene lookup returns CDR1 LNHDA and CDR2 SQIVND (reference sequence). The CDR3 DNA reads as TGTGCCAGTAGTTTAGGGACGGAGAACACTGAAGCTTTCTTT. This codes for CASSLGTENTEAFF.